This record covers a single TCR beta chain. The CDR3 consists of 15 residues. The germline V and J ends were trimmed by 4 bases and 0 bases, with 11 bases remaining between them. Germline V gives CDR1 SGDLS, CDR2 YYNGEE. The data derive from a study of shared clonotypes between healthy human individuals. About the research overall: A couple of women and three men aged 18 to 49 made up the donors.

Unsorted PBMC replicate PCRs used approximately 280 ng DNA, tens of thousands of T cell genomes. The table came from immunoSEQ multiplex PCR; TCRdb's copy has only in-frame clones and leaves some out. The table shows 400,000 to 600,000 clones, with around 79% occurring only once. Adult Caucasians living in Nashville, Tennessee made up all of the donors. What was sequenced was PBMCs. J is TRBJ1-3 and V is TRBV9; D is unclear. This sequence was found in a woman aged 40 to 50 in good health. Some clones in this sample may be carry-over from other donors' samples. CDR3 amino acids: CASSRSRTSGNTIYF. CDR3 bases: TGTGCCAGCAGCCGTAGTAGAACCTCTGGAAACACCATATATTTT.